This record looks at one T cell receptor (beta chain) sequence and its context. Its antigen is unknown. These data belong to a study of untreated major depressive disorder. The table came from immunoSEQ multiplex PCR; TCRdb's copy has only in-frame clones and leaves some out. This sample yields about 27,000 clones, of which approximately 90% are seen a single time; 0.72% belongs to the top ten. Whole-study findings and limits: CD4+ T cells from depressed patients used TRBV05-01 (Vbeta 5.1) more often than controls.

Per the germline V gene, CDR1 is MGHRA and CDR2 is YSYEKL. Trimming took 5 bases from V and 8 from J, leaving 18 bases between them. The length of the CDR3 is 15 residues. The chain has TRBV4-1 and TRBJ1-4; D unresolved. Sequencing was performed on CD4+ T cells from PBMCs. The receptor's source is a woman aged 30 to 39 with major depressive disorder. The DNA of the CDR3 is TGCGCCAGCAGCTCCCGGGTGGTAGATGGGGAAAAACTGTTTTTT. It yields the protein CASSSRVVDGEKLFF.